The 27 T cell receptor beta chains in this list originate from one sample, sequenced in a study of blood T cell repertoires in COVID-19. Sequencing used immunoSEQ multiplex PCR; TCRdb keeps in-frame clones, though not all of them. The sample lists 400,000 or so clones; roughly 88% were seen once. Sequences were obtained from PBMCs or T cells enriched from blood (not recorded which). These receptors were taken from a man younger than 35 who had recovered from COVID-19.

This clone was seen a few times. V and J are TRBV4-1 and TRBJ1-1, with a possible D match to TRBD1 (5 bases). CDR1 is MGHRA and CDR2 is YSYEKL in the germline V gene. This CDR3 is 17 amino acids long. V lost 1 base to trimming and J lost 2 bases, with 17 bases between them. The CDR3 bases are TGCGCCAGCAGCCAAGTTAAGAAAGGGACTTTCAACACTGAAGCTTTCTTT. As protein: CASSQVKKGTFNTEAFF.

The chain uses TRBV3-1 (or the pseudogene TRBV3-2) and TRBJ2-5; 7 positions agree with TRBD2. There are 15 residues in the CDR3. Per germline, CDR1 LGHDT and CDR2 YNNKEL (reference sequence). V was clipped by 1 base and J by 2 bases; unmatched bases: 4. The CDR3 coding sequence is TGTGCCAGCAGCCAAGCCCTGGGACTACAAGAGACCCAGTACTTC. This gives the protein CASSQALGLQETQYF.

The rearrangement links TRBV6-5 to TRBJ1-5; 7 bases align to TRBD1. The CDR3 consists of 13 residues. Germline CDR1 and CDR2: MNHEY and SVGAGI. Trimming took 7 bases from V and 6 from J; bases not matched to a gene: 6. The CDR3 region is CASKTGDSQPQHF. CDR3 bases: TGTGCCAGCAAGACGGGGGACAGTCAGCCCCAGCATTTT.

The chain employs TRBV9 and TRBJ1-2; 10 bases are a match to TRBD1. With V trimmed by 4 bases and J by 4 bases, 10 bases remained unmatched. Germline CDR1 and CDR2: SGDLS and YYNGEE. The CDR3 runs to 16 residues. CDR3 coding DNA: TGTGCCAGCAGCCCCTGGGGGGACAGGGGAACCTATGGCTACACCTTC. Protein: CASSPWGDRGTYGYTF.

The chain employs TRBV6-1 and TRBJ1-6; D remains unclear. Trimming pared 0 bases from V and 7 bases from J, leaving 16 bases between. The CDR3 runs 17 residues. CDR1 is MNHNS and CDR2 is SASEGT in the germline V gene. Here the CDR3 reads CASSEATLQIPNSPLHF. CDR3 nucleotides: TGTGCCAGCAGTGAAGCGACCCTACAGATACCCAATTCACCCCTCCACTTT.

The chain recombines TRBV5-1 with TRBJ2-3; TRBD1 might be the D (6 bases). Germline CDR1 SGHRS, CDR2 YFSETQ. V lost 2 bases, J lost 0 bases, and 13 bases lay in between. The CDR3 runs 16 residues. The CDR3 region has the DNA TGCGCCAGCAGCTTTGGGGGCAGCCCTAGCACAGATACGCAGTATTTT. Its protein is CASSFGGSPSTDTQYF.

The genes are TRBV5-3 and TRBJ2-4; D not certain. Being an ORF, TRBV5-3 has a function that is uncertain. The V end lost 5 bases, the J end lost 4 bases, and 4 bases lay between the germline ends. The CDR3 extends over 11 amino acids. The CDR3 reads CARREKNIQYF. The DNA for the CDR3 is TGTGCCAGAAGGGAGAAAAACATTCAGTACTTC.

The chain joins TRBV29-1 to TRBJ1-2; 8 nucleotides line up with TRBD1. CDR3 size: 13 residues. The germline V gene encodes CDR1 SQVTM and CDR2 ANQGSEA. Trimming cost V 1 base and J 7 bases; bases outside gene matches: 5. The CDR3 region is CSVEAQGALGYTF. Written as DNA, the CDR3 is TGCAGCGTTGAAGCCCAGGGGGCGCTTGGCTACACCTTC.

The chain recombines TRBV11-1 with TRBJ2-3, with 7 bases fitting TRBD2. This CDR3 comprises 15 residues. Germline V gene lookup returns CDR1 SGHAT and CDR2 FQDESV (reference sequence). The J segment lost 3 bases and the V segment lost 4 bases, leaving 7 bases of the junction unmatched. CDR3 in DNA: TGTGCCAGCAGCTCCAGTAGCGGGCTTACAGATACGCAGTATTTT. Residues: CASSSSSGLTDTQYF.

This rearrangement joins TRBV5-4 to TRBJ2-5; 7 bases are a match to TRBD1. In germline, CDR1 is SGHNT, CDR2 YYREEE (reference sequence). Losses at the gene ends were 3 bases for V and 2 bases for J; bases not matched to a gene: 4. The CDR3 is made up of 14 amino acids. CDR3 in DNA: TGTGCCAGCAGCTGGGACAGCGATCAAGAGACCCAGTACTTC. Translated: CASSWDSDQETQYF.

The chain employs TRBV6-5 and TRBJ1-2; no definite D call. The germline V gene has CDR1 MNHEY and CDR2 SVGAGI. V was shortened by 6 bases and J by 6 bases, with 11 bases between the two germline ends. The CDR3 runs to 12 residues. The DNA for the CDR3 is TGTGCCAGCAGACGAGAGGCGGATGGCTACACCTTC. Translation gives CASRREADGYTF.

The rearrangement uses TRBV6-5 and TRBJ1-2, with a possible D match to TRBD1 (5 bases). V gave up 6 bases and J gave up 2 bases, with 13 bases separating them. In germline, CDR1 is MNHEY, CDR2 SVGAGI. The CDR3 runs to 14 residues. The CDR3 is CASRGPGVNYGYTF. CDR3 coding DNA: TGTGCCAGCAGGGGTCCGGGGGTCAACTATGGCTACACCTTC.

This clone was recorded only once. This chain connects TRBV27 to TRBJ2-7; 9 bases are shared with TRBD1. Trimming cost V 5 bases and J 4 bases; bases outside gene matches: 9. This CDR3 spans 15 amino acids. In germline, CDR1 is MNHEY, CDR2 SMNVEV (reference sequence). CDR3 protein: CASSQSGTGMYEQYF. DNA of the CDR3: TGTGCCAGCAGTCAATCCGGGACAGGGATGTACGAGCAGTACTTC.

The rearrangement uses TRBV6-2 or TRBV6-3 and TRBJ1-3, with TRBD1 matching over 7 bases. Germline lookup yields CDR1 MNHEY and CDR2 SVGEGT. The trim removed 4 bases at V and 5 bases at J, leaving 8 bases unmatched. This CDR3 contains 15 residues. The CDR3 coding sequence is TGTGCCAGCAGTTTCGGACAGGCCGCGCGAAACACCATATATTTT. Its protein is CASSFGQAARNTIYF.

The chain is built from TRBV11-3 and TRBJ1-2; D is unclear. The V end was cut by 5 bases, the J end by 0 bases, with 13 bases between. The CDR3 has 15 amino acids. CDR1 is SGHNT, CDR2 YENEEA, per germline. The CDR3 nucleotides read TGTGCCAGCAGCCAACTCGGGAGTACTAACTATGGCTACACCTTC. As protein: CASSQLGSTNYGYTF. The full variable domain, its missing parts supplied by reference TRBV11-3 and TRBJ1-2, is EAGVVQSPRYKIIEKKQPVAFWCNPISGHNTLYWYLQNLGQGPELLIRYENEEAVDDSQLPKDRFSAERLKGVDSTLKIQPAELGDSAVYLCASSQLGSTNYGYTFGSGTRLTVV.

About this clone itself: Other DNA sequences in this sample translate to the same CDR3. The rearrangement links TRBV19 to TRBJ2-7; D perhaps matches TRBD2 (6 bases). V lost 6 bases and J lost 0, with 12 bases in between. The CDR3 has 14 amino acids. Per the germline V gene, CDR1 is LNHDA and CDR2 is SQIVND (reference sequence). The CDR3 region has the DNA TGTGCCAGTAGACGGGACGGGAGCTCCTACGAGCAGTACTTC. This sequence encodes CASRRDGSSYEQYF.

With regard to this clone: Different DNA sequences within this sample yield the same CDR3. The genes are TRBV9 and TRBJ1-2, with TRBD1 as a possible D gene (5 bases). The CDR3 has 13 residues. The V end lost 0 bases, the J end lost 8 bases, and 11 bases lay between the germline ends. Germline V CDR1 and CDR2: SGDLS, YYNGEE. The CDR3 coding sequence is TGTGCCAGCAGCGTAGCGGGGGGGTACGGCTACACCTTC. Translating it yields CASSVAGGYGYTF. Complete variable domain (other parts from reference TRBV9 and TRBJ1-2): DSGVTQTPKHLITATGQRVTLRCSPRSGDLSVYWYQQSLDQGLQFLIQYYNGEERAKGNILERFSAQQFPDLHSELNLSSLELGDSALYFCASSVAGGYGYTFGSGTRLTVV.

V usage is TRBV7-8 and J usage is TRBJ1-2; maybe TRBD1 (6 bases). This CDR3 contains 14 residues. Trimming left V 1 base short and J 7 bases short, with 13 bases between. CDR1 and CDR2 from the germline V gene are SGHVS and FQNEAQ. The CDR3 reads CASSLVGGARGYTF. Written as DNA, the CDR3 is TGTGCCAGCAGCTTAGTCGGGGGGGCGCGTGGCTACACCTTC.

V and J are TRBV7-8 and TRBJ1-5; 8 bases fit TRBD1. The length of the CDR3 is 15 residues. Trimming took 0 bases from V and 4 from J; bases not matched to a gene: 2. The germline CDR1 and CDR2 sequences are SGHVS and FQNEAQ. CDR3 amino acids: CASSLADRANQPQHF. The DNA for the CDR3 is TGTGCCAGCAGCTTAGCGGACAGGGCTAATCAGCCCCAGCATTTT.

The V and J genes are TRBV27 and TRBJ2-3; D is ambiguous. Trimming took off 2 bases at V and 2 bases at J, with 11 bases between the two ends. Germline V gives CDR1 MNHEY, CDR2 SMNVEV (reference sequence). The length of the CDR3 is 15 residues. The CDR3 bases are TGTGCCAGCAGTTTAGGTGGCGGTCCCACAGATACGCAGTATTTT. It encodes CASSLGGGPTDTQYF.

This chain joins TRBV7-8 and TRBJ1-5, with TRBD1 matching over 8 bases. CDR1 is SGHVS and CDR2 is FQNEAQ in the germline V gene. The CDR3 runs to 14 residues. Losses at the gene ends were 7 bases for V and 5 bases for J; bases not matched to a gene: 7. CDR3 DNA sequence: TGTGCCAGCACCCCGGGACAGGCGGATCAGCCCCAGCATTTT. Protein: CASTPGQADQPQHF.

The CDR3 DNA is TGCGCCAGCAGCCTCGGGAACGACCCCAGGGGCCAAGAGACCCAGTACTTC. It encodes CASSLGNDPRGQETQYF. V usage is TRBV4-1 and J usage is TRBJ2-5; the D gene is possibly TRBD1 (6 bases). Germline CDR1 MGHRA, CDR2 YSYEKL. The V and J ends lost 4 bases and 1 base respectively, with 19 bases between them. CDR3 length equals 17 residues.

This chain uses TRBV18 with TRBJ2-3; D remains ambiguous. From germline, CDR1 is KGHSH and CDR2 LQKENI. CDR3 length equals 14 residues. The V end was cut by 0 bases, the J end by 2 bases, with 6 bases between. The CDR3 nucleotides read TGTGCCAGCTCACCACCGACTCCCACAGATACGCAGTATTTT. Translated, it gives CASSPPTPTDTQYF.

The chain is built from TRBV18 and TRBJ1-2; 7 nucleotides align to TRBD1. The CDR3 covers 14 residues. The ends lost 3 bases at V and 4 bases at J; junction bases unmatched: 5. Germline V CDR1 and CDR2: KGHSH, LQKENI. The CDR3 protein is CASSPEGAIYGYTF. Written as DNA, the CDR3 is TGTGCCAGCTCACCTGAGGGGGCTATCTATGGCTACACCTTC. The variable domain in full, with the rest retrieved from reference TRBV18 and TRBJ1-2, is NAGVMQNPRHLVRRRGQEARLRCSPMKGHSHVYWYRQLPEEGLKFMVYLQKENIIDESGMPKERFSAEFPKEGPSILRIQQVVRGDSAAYFCASSPEGAIYGYTFGSGTRLTVV.

J is TRBJ2-7 and V is TRBV28, with D possibly TRBD2 on 6 matching bases. Germline CDR1 MDHEN, CDR2 SYDVKM. V gave up 5 bases and J gave up 3 bases, with 17 bases separating them. CDR3 size: 15 residues. As DNA, the CDR3 is TGTGCCAGCAGTCGTTACGGGAGCACCTACTACGAGCAGTACTTC. Translating gives CASSRYGSTYYEQYF.

The chain is built from TRBV2 and TRBJ2-3, with TRBD2 identical over 8 bases. The CDR3 spans 15 residues. CDR1 SNHLY and CDR2 FYNNEI come from the germline V gene. The V gene end was trimmed by 9 bases and the J gene end by 5 bases; junction bases not matched to a gene: 13. The CDR3 DNA reads TGTGCCAGTAGGGGCGGGACTAGGCGGGTAGATACGCAGTATTTT. This gives the protein CASRGGTRRVDTQYF.

The chain recombines TRBV2 with TRBJ1-4, with D unresolved. CDR3 length: 12 residues. Germline V CDR1 and CDR2: SNHLY, FYNNEI. Between the trimmed V and J ends, which lost 7 bases and 10 bases, there was a span of 13 bases. CDR3 in DNA: TGTGCCAGCAATGCGCTCTCGGTAAAACTGTTTTTT. Its protein product is CASNALSVKLFF.